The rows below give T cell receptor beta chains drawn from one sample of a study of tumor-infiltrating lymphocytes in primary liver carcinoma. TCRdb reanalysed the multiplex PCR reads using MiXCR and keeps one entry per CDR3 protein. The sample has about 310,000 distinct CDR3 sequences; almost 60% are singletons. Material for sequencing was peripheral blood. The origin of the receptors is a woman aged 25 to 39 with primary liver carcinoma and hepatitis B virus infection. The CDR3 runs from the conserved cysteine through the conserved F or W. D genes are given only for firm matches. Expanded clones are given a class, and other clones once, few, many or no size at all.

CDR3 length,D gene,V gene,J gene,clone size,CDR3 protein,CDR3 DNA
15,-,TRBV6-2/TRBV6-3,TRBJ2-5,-,CASTWSGVRRETQYF,TGTGCCAGCACCTGGTCGGGGGTCCGGAGAGAGACCCAGTACTTC
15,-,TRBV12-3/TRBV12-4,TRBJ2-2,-,CASSLGGWATGELFF,TGTGCCAGCAGCCTTGGAGGATGGGCCACCGGGGAGCTGTTTTTT
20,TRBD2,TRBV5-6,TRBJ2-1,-,CASSLRVAGSMWGSIEEQFF,TGTGCCAGCAGCTTACGGGTAGCGGGGTCGATGTGGGGCTCAATCGAAGAGCAGTTCTTC
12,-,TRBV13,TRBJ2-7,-,CASSSPLSAQYF,TGTGCCAGCAGCTCCCCTCTTAGCGCCCAGTACTTC
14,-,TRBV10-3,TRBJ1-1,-,CAISPDSGRLEAFF,TGTGCCATCAGCCCGGACAGTGGCCGACTTGAAGCTTTCTTT
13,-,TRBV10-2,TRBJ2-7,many,CASSDPAPYEQYF,TGCGCCAGCAGTGACCCGGCCCCCTACGAGCAGTACTTC
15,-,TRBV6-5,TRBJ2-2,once,CVSRRPGGLTGELFF,TGTGTCAGCAGACGCCCCGGGGGCCTCACCGGGGAGCTGTTTTTT
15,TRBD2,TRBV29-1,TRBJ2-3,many,CSAGTSGREVDTQYF,TGCAGCGCAGGGACTAGCGGGAGAGAGGTAGATACGCAGTATTTT
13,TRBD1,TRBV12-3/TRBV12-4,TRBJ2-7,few,CASRKRTGEMQYF,TGTGCCAGCAGAAAACGGACAGGGGAGATGCAGTACTTC
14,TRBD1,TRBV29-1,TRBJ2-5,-,CNGRDRGNMEIQYF,TGCAACGGTCGGGACAGGGGTAACATGGAGATCCAGTACTTC
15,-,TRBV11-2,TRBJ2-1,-,CTSSHCLGFYNERFF,TGTACCAGCAGCCACTGCCTGGGATTCTACAATGAGCGGTTCTTC
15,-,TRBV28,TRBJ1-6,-,CASDPGRGRYSPLHF,TGTGCCAGCGACCCGGGAAGGGGCAGGTATTCACCCCTCCACTTT
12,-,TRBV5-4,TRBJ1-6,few,CASSLGRGALHF,TGTGCCAGCAGCCTCGGGCGGGGCGCCCTCCACTTT
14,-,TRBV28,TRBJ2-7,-,CASSLGRVPWEQYF,TGTGCCAGCAGTTTAGGACGGGTCCCCTGGGAGCAGTACTTC
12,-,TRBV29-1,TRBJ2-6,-,CSVRVGANVLTF,TGCAGTGTAAGGGTTGGGGCCAACGTCCTGACTTTC
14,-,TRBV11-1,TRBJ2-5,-,CASSGPGDQETQYF,TGTGCCAGCAGTGGGCCCGGGGACCAAGAGACCCAGTACTTC